Listed here are 10 T cell receptor beta chains from one sample, sequenced in a study of Graves' ophthalmopathy and Graves' hyperthyroidism. Scientists amplified the TCR beta CDR3 regions from RNA transcripts. The workflow started with a first-round RT-PCR run with HTBI primers and then moved on to a second-round multiplex PCR. One entry per CDR3 protein, called by TCRdb with MiXCR from the multiplex PCR reads. This repertoire shows 580,000 or so distinct CDR3 sequences, about two fifths found once; its top ten account for about 4.6%. Material: peripheral blood or thyroid tissue (not recorded which). The receptors here all came from an adult man with Graves' hyperthyroidism.

There are many counts of this clonotype. The rearrangement joins TRBV6-5 to TRBJ2-7; TRBD1 is a possible D gene (6 bases). The CDR3 extends over 13 amino acids. Per germline, CDR1 MNHEY and CDR2 SVGAGI. Trimming removed 2 bases from V and 7 bases from J, with 12 bases in between. CDR3 in amino acids: CASSYHRDAEQYF. The CDR3 bases are TGTGCCAGCAGTTACCACAGGGACGCGGAGCAGTACTTC.

The gene calls are TRBV7-8 and TRBJ2-2; 8 nucleotides agree with TRBD1. Looked up from germline, CDR1 is SGHVS and CDR2 is FQNEAQ. V lost 2 bases to trimming and J lost 6 bases; unmatched junction nucleotides: 11. The CDR3 covers 17 residues. The CDR3 spells CASSLYVRGRTSGELFF. Here the CDR3 DNA reads TGTGCCAGCAGCTTATATGTCAGGGGGCGAACTTCCGGGGAGCTGTTTTTT. The whole variable domain, remainder taken from reference TRBV7-8 and TRBJ2-2, is GAGVSQSPRYKVAKRGQDVALRCDPISGHVSLFWYQQALGQGPEFLTYFQNEAQLDKSGLPSDRFFAERPEGSVSTLKIQRTQQEDSAVYLCASSLYVRGRTSGELFFGEGSRLTVL.

This clonotype occurred once. CDR3 region: CSVAGTPGAFF. CDR3 bases: TGCAGCGTGGCCGGGACACCTGGAGCTTTCTTT. The gene calls are TRBV29-1 and TRBJ1-1, with TRBD1 as a possible D gene (6 bases). The CDR3 spans 11 residues. The V end lost 6 bases, the J end lost 10 bases, and 15 bases lay between the germline ends. Germline CDR1 SQVTM, CDR2 ANQGSEA. The full variable domain, with the rest looked up from reference TRBV29-1 and TRBJ1-1, is SAVISQKPSRDICQRGTSLTIQCQVDSQVTMMFWYRQQPGQSLTLIATANQGSEATYESGFVIDKFPISRPNLTFSTLTVSNMSPEDSSIYLCSVAGTPGAFFGQGTRLTVV.

This clonotype was observed a few times. J is TRBJ2-7 and V is TRBV5-5, with D tentatively TRBD2 (6 bases). The V end was cut by 4 bases, the J end by 0 bases, with 14 bases between. This CDR3 contains 15 residues. Germline CDR1 SGHKS, CDR2 YYEKEE (reference sequence). CDR3 sequence reads: CASSMEGPNSYEQYF. DNA for the CDR3: TGTGCCAGCAGCATGGAGGGACCGAACTCCTACGAGCAGTACTTC.

This clonotype was recorded at least ten times. The genes are TRBV13 and TRBJ2-6; 12 positions match TRBD2. Per the germline V gene, CDR1 is PRHDT and CDR2 is FYEKMQ (reference sequence). V was pared by 8 bases and J by 2 bases, with 4 bases of the junction left unmatched. This CDR3 region has 16 residues. The chain's CDR3 is CASARTSGTGANVLTF. CDR3 coding DNA: TGTGCCAGCGCTCGGACTAGCGGGACTGGGGCCAACGTCCTGACTTTC.

V usage is TRBV29-1 and J usage is TRBJ2-5; 12 bases match TRBD2. The germline CDR1 and CDR2 sequences are SQVTM and ANQGSEA. J was trimmed by 5 bases and V by 0 bases; bases with no gene match: 7. The CDR3 totals 16 residues. CDR3 protein: CSVEDLLAGGRETQYF. The DNA for the CDR3 is TGCAGCGTTGAAGATCTTCTAGCGGGAGGGCGGGAGACCCAGTACTTC.

This clonotype came up many times. This chain joins TRBV20-1 and TRBJ2-2; TRBD2 aligns across 14 bases. The CDR3 contains 15 residues. The trim removed 6 bases at V and 4 bases at J, leaving 4 bases unmatched. The germline V gene encodes CDR1 DFQATT and CDR2 SNEGSKA (reference sequence). Written as DNA, the CDR3 is TGCAGTGCCGGGACTAGCGGGAGTCGCACCGGGGAGCTGTTTTTT. This sequence encodes CSAGTSGSRTGELFF.

The table lists this clonotype with many counts. This chain joins TRBV5-8 and TRBJ2-5; D possibly corresponds to TRBD1 (6 bases). Germline V gives CDR1 SGHTS, CDR2 YDEGEE. This CDR3 region has 15 residues. The V gene lost 2 bases and the J gene lost 1 base, with 12 bases spanning the gap. CDR3 protein: CASSFGLTGQETQYF. Written as DNA, the CDR3 is TGTGCCAGCAGCTTCGGATTGACAGGCCAAGAGACCCAGTACTTC.

Remarks on this clonotype: A junction end diverges from the germline sequence, so it may reflect a read error. The gene calls are TRBV25-1 and TRBJ2-3; the D gene is possibly TRBD2 (6 bases). The length of the CDR3 is 13 residues. Per the germline V gene, CDR1 is MGHDK and CDR2 is SYGVNS. CDR3 DNA sequence: TGCGCCAGCAGCTTCACGCGGGGAGATACGCAGTATTTT. It is translated as CASSFTRGDTQYF.

This clonotype was counted many times. V usage is TRBV5-8 and J usage is TRBJ1-3, with TRBD1 identical over 11 bases. After removal of 1 base from V and 0 bases from J, the junction contained 12 bases not matched to a gene. CDR3 length equals 20 residues. Germline V CDR1 and CDR2: SGHTS, YDEGEE. The CDR3 sequence is CASSLLNGQGAHNSGNTIYF. The CDR3 nucleotides are TGTGCCAGCAGCTTGCTCAACGGACAGGGGGCTCACAACTCTGGAAACACCATATATTTT. Supplemented by reference TRBV5-8 and TRBJ1-3, the full variable domain reads EAGVTQSPTHLIKTRGQQATLRCSPISGHTSVYWYQQALGLGLQFLLWYDEGEERNRGNFPPRFSGRQFPNYSSELNVNALELEDSALYLCASSLLNGQGAHNSGNTIYFGEGSWLTVV.